These T cell receptor beta chains were read from a single sample in a study of T cell responses to AZD1222 COVID-19 vaccine. Measured with immunoSEQ multiplex PCR; TCRdb has only the in-frame clones, and not every one. The repertoire includes approximately 100,000 clones, more than 70% of them detected once, and about 1.5% sits in the top ten. The sample in question was peripheral blood, obtained on day 0 of AZD1222 vaccination. These receptors all come from an adult in good health. The CDR3 runs from the conserved cysteine through the conserved F or W. Each record gives: D gene, clone size, J gene, V gene, CDR3 protein, CDR3 DNA. A D gene is named only where the DNA matches it firmly. Clone size, where shown, is once, few, many, or a class for clones that have expanded.

NA NA TRBJ1-2 TRBV6-1 CASSEAFKAGYTF TGTGCCAGCAGTGAAGCCTTTAAGGCTGGCTACACCTTC
NA NA TRBJ1-4 TRBV28 CASSPRQDNEKLFF TGTGCCAGCAGTCCCAGACAGGACAATGAAAAACTGTTTTTT
TRBD1 NA TRBJ1-5 TRBV6-5 CASRGQGNQPQHF TGTGCCAGCAGAGGACAGGGGAATCAGCCCCAGCATTTT
NA few TRBJ1-1 TRBV6-5 CASSREDVDTEAFF TGTGCCAGCAGTCGGGAAGATGTCGACACTGAAGCTTTCTTT
NA NA TRBJ2-2 TRBV30 CAWRVWGRDTGELFF TGTGCCTGGAGAGTATGGGGGCGAGACACCGGGGAGCTGTTTTTT
TRBD1 NA TRBJ1-4 TRBV19 CASSIQRQGEKLFF TGTGCCAGTAGTATTCAAAGACAGGGGGAAAAACTGTTTTTT
TRBD2 NA TRBJ2-3 TRBV14 CASSQASETSGRKQRDTQYF TGTGCCAGCAGCCAGGCATCCGAGACTAGCGGGAGGAAGCAGAGAGATACGCAGTATTTT
TRBD1 few TRBJ1-5 TRBV30 CAWSETGGREDQPQHF TGTGCCTGGAGCGAGACAGGGGGCAGGGAGGATCAGCCCCAGCATTTT
TRBD2 NA TRBJ2-3 TRBV5-6 CASSLVESSGASTDTQYF TGTGCCAGCAGCTTGGTTGAGTCTAGCGGCGCTAGCACAGATACGCAGTATTTT
NA NA TRBJ1-2 TRBV4-3 CASSQDGRSYGYTF TGCGCCAGCAGCCAAGATGGCAGATCCTATGGCTACACCTTC
NA NA TRBJ1-2 TRBV11-2 CASSFGREPYGYTF TGTGCCAGCAGCTTCGGCCGAGAGCCCTATGGCTACACCTTC
NA NA TRBJ1-1 TRBV6-6 CASSPIAGAKIGHGTEAFF TGTGCCAGCAGTCCAATCGCAGGGGCCAAAATCGGGCATGGCACTGAAGCTTTCTTT
NA NA TRBJ2-3 TRBV15 CATSRAGEGTDTQYF TGTGCCACCAGCCGCGCCGGCGAAGGGACAGATACGCAGTATTTT
NA few TRBJ1-4 TRBV20-1 CSASLTVNEKLFF TGCAGTGCTAGTTTGACAGTTAATGAAAAACTGTTTTTT
NA NA TRBJ1-1 TRBV10-3 CAIRLKLQENTEAFF TGTGCCATCAGATTAAAATTGCAGGAGAACACTGAAGCTTTCTTT
NA NA TRBJ2-2 TRBV24-1 CATRTRSTSGELFF TGTGCCACCAGGACCAGGTCCACGTCCGGGGAGCTGTTTTTT
NA NA TRBJ2-1 TRBV24-1 CATSRKLDSLNEQFF TGTGCCACCAGCAGAAAACTCGACAGCCTAAATGAGCAGTTCTTC
NA NA TRBJ2-1 TRBV5-1 CASSFGSYNEQFF TGCGCCAGCAGCTTCGGCTCCTACAATGAGCAGTTCTTC
TRBD2 NA TRBJ2-1 TRBV28 CASSLELASGYNEQFF TGTGCCAGCAGTTTAGAATTGGCTAGCGGCTACAATGAGCAGTTCTTC
NA NA TRBJ1-1 TRBV27 CASSLEGKPEAFF TGTGCCAGCAGTTTAGAGGGGAAGCCTGAAGCTTTCTTT
TRBD2 NA TRBJ2-5 TRBV7-2 CASSLVLAGQETQYF TGTGCCAGCAGCTTAGTACTAGCGGGGCAAGAGACCCAGTACTTC
NA NA TRBJ2-1 TRBV6-1 CASSEGSGSPSYNEQFF TGTGCCAGCAGTGAAGGGTCCGGGAGTCCCTCCTACAATGAGCAGTTCTTC
NA NA TRBJ1-3 TRBV21-1 CASSKALGRDPGNTIYF TGTGCCAGCAGCAAAGCGCTCGGCAGGGACCCTGGAAACACCATATATTTT
NA once TRBJ1-3 TRBV3-1/TRBV3-2 CASTPASSGNTIYF TGTGCCAGCACCCCGGCGAGCTCTGGAAACACCATATATTTT
NA NA TRBJ1-4 TRBV6-5 CASSYSSAAGNEKLFF TGTGCCAGCAGTTACTCCAGTGCGGCAGGGAATGAAAAACTGTTTTTT
NA NA TRBJ2-3 TRBV10-2 CASREASRIGAQYF TGCGCCAGCAGGGAAGCGTCGCGGATTGGGGCGCAGTATTTT
NA NA TRBJ1-5 TRBV4-2 CASSQDLQGGNQPQHF TGTGCCAGCAGCCAAGATTTACAAGGTGGCAATCAGCCCCAGCATTTT
NA once TRBJ2-7 TRBV20-1 CSASPARGYEQYF TGCAGTGCTAGTCCGGCCCGGGGATACGAGCAGTACTTC
NA once TRBJ1-3 TRBV7-8 CASSEAGTRNTIYF TGTGCCAGCAGTGAGGCGGGGACGAGAAACACCATATATTTT
TRBD2 NA TRBJ2-2 TRBV19 CAATSGRAHTGELFF TGTGCCGCGACTAGCGGGAGGGCGCACACCGGGGAGCTGTTTTTT
NA NA TRBJ1-1 TRBV27 CASRTQAGARNTEAFF TGTGCCAGCAGAACACAAGCGGGCGCTCGGAACACTGAAGCTTTCTTT
TRBD1 NA TRBJ1-1 TRBV16 CASSPTAGGEAFF TGTGCCAGCAGCCCCACCGCAGGGGGCGAAGCTTTCTTT
NA NA TRBJ1-1 TRBV15 CATSSERGVNTEAFF TGTGCCACCAGCAGCGAGAGGGGCGTGAACACTGAAGCTTTCTTT